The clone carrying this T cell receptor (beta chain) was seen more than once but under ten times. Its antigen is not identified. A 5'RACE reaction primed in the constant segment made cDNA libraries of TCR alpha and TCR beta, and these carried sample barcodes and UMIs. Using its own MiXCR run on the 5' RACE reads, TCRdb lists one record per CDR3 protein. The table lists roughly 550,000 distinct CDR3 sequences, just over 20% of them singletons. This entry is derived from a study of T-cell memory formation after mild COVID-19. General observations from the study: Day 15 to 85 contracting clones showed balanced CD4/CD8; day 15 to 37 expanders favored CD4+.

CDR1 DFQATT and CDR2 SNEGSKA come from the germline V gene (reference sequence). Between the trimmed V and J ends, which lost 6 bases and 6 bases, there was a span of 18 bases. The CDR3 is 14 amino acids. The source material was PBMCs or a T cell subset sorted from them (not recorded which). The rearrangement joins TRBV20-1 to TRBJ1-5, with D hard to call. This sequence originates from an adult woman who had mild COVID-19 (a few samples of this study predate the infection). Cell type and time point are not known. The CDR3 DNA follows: TGCAGTGCCAAGACGAGGTTTGAGCTTCAGCCCCAGCATTTT. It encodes CSAKTRFELQPQHF.